This passage covers 3 T cell receptor beta chains from one sample sequenced in a study of T cell changes during pregnancy in multiple sclerosis. Using immunoSEQ multiplex PCR, the repertoire was profiled, and TCRdb retains in-frame clones only, with some absent. The table records around 52,000 clones, under 95% of them present only once. Sequences were derived from CD4+ T cells from peripheral blood mononuclear cells, sampled in the second trimester of pregnancy. All receptors come from a female donor with multiple sclerosis, enrolled in a pregnancy study.

The V call is TRBV14, the J call TRBJ2-2; D not resolved. V was trimmed by 0 bases and J by 3 bases, leaving 8 bases between them. Looked up from germline, CDR1 is SGHDN and CDR2 is FVKESK. CDR3 length equals 15 residues. CDR3 protein: CASSQDRPDTGELFF. CDR3 sequence (DNA): TGTGCCAGCAGCCAAGACAGGCCGGACACCGGGGAGCTGTTTTTT.

The chain combines TRBV2 with TRBJ2-7; D unresolved. Germline V CDR1 and CDR2: SNHLY, FYNNEI. The CDR3 extends over 11 amino acids. V gave up 7 bases and J gave up 5 bases, with 9 bases separating them. In DNA form, the CDR3 reads TGTGCCAGCACTCCCGTCCACGAGCAGTACTTC. This gives the protein CASTPVHEQYF.

The chain is built from TRBV9 and TRBJ1-6, with D tentatively TRBD1 (6 bases). Between the trimmed V and J ends, which lost 4 bases and 2 bases, there was a span of 10 bases. The CDR3 covers 15 residues. CDR1 and CDR2 (germline): SGDLS, YYNGEE. For the CDR3, the DNA is TGTGCCAGCAGCACCAGGGGCACCTATAATTCACCCCTCCACTTT. Protein: CASSTRGTYNSPLHF.